This record looks at one T cell receptor beta chain sequence and its context. Its target is not known. The data stem from a study of blood T cells in healthy people across ages. Deletions cut 5 bases from V and 8 bases from J, with 14 bases between. CDR1 and CDR2 (germline): SGDLS, YYNGEE. The CDR3 is 13 residues long. Healthy Caucasians from Russia aged about 6 to 95 served as donors. In each sample, at least 6.5 million PBMCs were isolated. A J-beta primer mix and a sample-barcoded 5' primer were used in a second PCR of about 7 to 12 cycles. The template-switch adaptor, which had 12 random nucleotides, put a tag on each cDNA molecule. TCRdb fed the 5' RACE reads into MiXCR, producing one record per CDR3 protein. The sample shows hundreds of thousands of distinct CDR3 sequences, around 49% of them seen only once. The study's findings and limits: The study found more naive CD4+ cells and higher diversity in long-lived than aged donors.

The chain recombines TRBV9 with TRBJ2-1, with D tentatively TRBD1 (5 bases). The sequencing sample was made of blood. This sequence originates from a woman aged 60 to 75 in good health. This chain's CDR3 is CASSLQGIDEQFF. DNA for the CDR3: TGTGCCAGCAGTCTTCAGGGCATCGATGAGCAGTTCTTC.